This passage covers 11 T cell receptor beta chains from one sample sequenced in a study of T cells in severe cutaneous drug reactions. Bulk and single-cell libraries used iRepertoire multiplex PCR with TCR subtype-specific primers. No DNA is given; TCRdb re-called the multiplex PCR reads and lists each CDR3 protein once. The data include more than 5,500 distinct CDR3 sequences; the top ten clones carry around 30%. The patients sequenced had a carbamazepine-induced Stevens-Johnson syndrome or toxic epidermal necrolysis reaction. Sequences were obtained from cells from a skin blister. Every receptor here comes from a human donor with toxic epidermal necrolysis, a severe cutaneous drug reaction.

The gene calls are TRBV9 and TRBJ2-1; TCRdb returns TRBD1, unconfirmable since there is no DNA. There are 15 residues in the CDR3. Looked up from germline, CDR1 is SGDLS and CDR2 is YYNGEE. This CDR3 is CASSAGGDPGGEQFF.

The CDR3 is CASSLLTSYNSPLHF. V and J are TRBV7-8 and TRBJ1-6. The CDR3 covers 15 residues. Looked up from germline, CDR1 is SGHVS and CDR2 is FQNEAQ.

This chain uses TRBV28 with TRBJ1-1; absent DNA, TCRdb's TRBD1 call cannot be checked. The CDR3 has 15 residues. Germline V CDR1 and CDR2: MDHEN, SYDVKM. The CDR3 is CASSPERGLNTEAFF.

The V call is TRBV7-6, the J call TRBJ2-2. The CDR3 sequence is 13 residues long. CDR1 and CDR2 (germline): SGHVS, FNYEAQ. The CDR3 region is CASSLGSTGELFF.

The CDR3 sequence is CASKQTGTGIWEQYF. The chain joins TRBV6-5 to TRBJ2-7; TCRdb outputs TRBD1, but without DNA this stays unchecked. The CDR3 spans 15 residues. Per germline, CDR1 MNHEY and CDR2 SVGAGI.

V gene TRBV20-1 combines with J gene TRBJ1-1. Germline assignment: CDR1 DFQATT and CDR2 SNEGSKA (reference sequence). This CDR3 is 12 amino acids long. The CDR3 spells CSSSSGNTEAFF.

The V call is TRBV19, the J call TRBJ1-2; TCRdb's D call, TRBD1, is unchecked because there is no DNA. CDR3 length: 14 amino acids. Germline V lookup: CDR1 LNHDA, CDR2 SQIVND (reference sequence). The CDR3 loop is CASIPRGGYNGYTF.

The V and J genes are TRBV27 and TRBJ2-7. Germline-derived CDR1 and CDR2 are MNHEY and SMNVEV (reference sequence). There are 12 residues in the CDR3. The CDR3 spells CASTDKSYEQYF.

The V call is TRBV19, the J call TRBJ2-1. The length of the CDR3 is 12 residues. The germline V gene encodes CDR1 LNHDA and CDR2 SQIVND (reference sequence). The CDR3 region is CASSIASDEQFF.

This chain joins TRBV12-3 or TRBV12-4 and TRBJ2-3; TCRdb's D gene call, TRBD1, goes unchecked for lack of DNA. This CDR3 is built from 13 residues. The chain's CDR3 is CASSLGTTDTQYF.

The chain employs TRBV20-1 and TRBJ1-5. Per germline, CDR1 DFQATT and CDR2 SNEGSKA (reference sequence). This CDR3 comprises 14 residues. The CDR3 sequence is CSATVEYSNQPQHF.